What follows are 26 T cell receptor beta chains derived from one specimen sequenced in a study of CD8 T cells in Susac syndrome. A quantity of roughly 0.5 to 1 ug RNA underwent reverse transcription using random hexamers. Each CDR3 protein is one row after TCRdb ran MiXCR on the immunoSEQ multiplex PCR reads. The data show hundreds of thousands of distinct CDR3 sequences, 85% seen once. The specimen sequenced was CD8+ T cells from PBMCs. The source of these receptors is a human donor with multiple sclerosis.

A few counts support this clonotype. The chain joins TRBV7-9 to TRBJ2-7; D may match TRBD1 or TRBD2 (5 bases each). Trimming removed 1 base at V and 4 bases at J, with 14 bases between. Germline CDR1 and CDR2: SEHNR and FQNEAQ (reference sequence). CDR3 length: 15 residues. This CDR3 reads CASSLGPEGSYEQYF. CDR3 DNA sequence: TGTGCCAGCAGCTTAGGGCCAGAGGGGAGTTACGAGCAGTACTTC. The full variable domain, its missing parts supplied by reference TRBV7-9 and TRBJ2-7, is DTGVSQNPRHKITKRGQNVTFRCDPISEHNRLYWYRQTLGQGPEFLTYFQNEAQLEKSRLLSDRFSAERPKGSFSTLEIQRTEQGDSAMYLCASSLGPEGSYEQYFGPGTRLTVT.

The chain has TRBV27 and TRBJ2-7; 12 nucleotides match TRBD1. Germline loops: CDR1 MNHEY, CDR2 SMNVEV (reference sequence). The trim removed 0 bases at V and 6 bases at J, leaving 3 bases unmatched. This CDR3 comprises 15 residues. The DNA of the CDR3 is TGTGCCAGCAGTTTATCGGGACAGGGGGCGCGCGAGCAGTACTTC. As protein: CASSLSGQGAREQYF.

This clonotype was counted a single time. This CDR3 reads CAWSVANTEAFF. The CDR3 nucleotides are TGTGCCTGGAGTGTGGCGAACACTGAAGCTTTCTTT. The genes are TRBV30 and TRBJ1-1, with D hard to call. The CDR3 sequence is 12 residues long. Germline CDR1 and CDR2: GTSNPN and SVGIG (reference sequence). Trimming removed 0 bases from V and 1 base from J, with 3 bases in between. The variable domain in full, with the rest retrieved from reference TRBV30 and TRBJ1-1, is SQTIHQWPATLVQPVGSPLSLECTVEGTSNPNLYWYRQAAGRGLQLLFYSVGIGQISSEVPQNLSASRPQDRQFILSSKKLLLSDSGFYLCAWSVANTEAFFGQGTRLTVV.

This chain uses TRBV4-2 with TRBJ2-2; D ambiguous. Trimming took 4 bases from V and 0 from J, leaving 9 bases between them. CDR3 length: 15 amino acids. Germline V gives CDR1 LGHNA, CDR2 YNFKEQ. CDR3 sequence (DNA): TGTGCCAGCAGCCTCCTCGGAGCGAACACCGGGGAGCTGTTTTTT. It codes for CASSLLGANTGELFF.

This clonotype has more than one count but fewer than ten. J is TRBJ2-1 and V is TRBV23-1; the D is unclear. TRBV23-1 is assigned to the ORF class and has an uncertain function. CDR3 length: 16 residues. Trimming removed 2 bases at V and 3 bases at J, with 14 bases between. In DNA form, the CDR3 reads TGCGCCAGCAGTCAACTGTTAACCACCGGCTACAATGAGCAGTTCTTC. It is translated as CASSQLLTTGYNEQFF.

The J gene is TRBJ2-5, the V gene TRBV15; 12 positions agree with TRBD2. Germline-derived CDR1 and CDR2 are LNHNV and YYDKDF (reference sequence). V shed 8 bases and J 5 bases; nucleotides not matched to a gene: 15. The CDR3 is made up of 17 amino acids. CDR3 coding DNA: TGTGCCACCTCGCCGGGACTAGCGGGCGGAGCGTCGGAGACCCAGTACTTC. Translation gives CATSPGLAGGASETQYF.

The V gene is TRBV6-5, the J gene TRBJ2-1, with 11 nucleotides matching TRBD2. The CDR3 extends over 16 amino acids. The V gene end was trimmed by 2 bases and the J gene end by 10 bases; junction bases not matched to a gene: 10. Per the germline V gene, CDR1 is MNHEY and CDR2 is SVGAGI. This CDR3 reads CASSYTGTSGLREQFF. The CDR3 nucleotides read TGTGCCAGCAGTTACACAGGGACTAGCGGACTCAGGGAGCAGTTCTTC.

This clonotype was counted only a few times. The chain links TRBV5-1 to TRBJ2-1; 9 nucleotides line up with TRBD2. Germline CDR1 SGHRS, CDR2 YFSETQ. The CDR3 sequence is 16 residues long. Germline trimming cut 0 bases from V and 4 bases from J; bases unmatched to any gene: 5. Written as DNA, the CDR3 is TGCGCCAGCAGCTTGGCCTTTAGCGGGAGTTACAATGAGCAGTTCTTC. It is translated as CASSLAFSGSYNEQFF.

The rearrangement uses TRBV27 and TRBJ2-7; 13 nucleotides match TRBD2. Losses at the gene ends were 5 bases for V and 3 bases for J; bases not matched to a gene: 4. Germline V CDR1 and CDR2: MNHEY, SMNVEV (reference sequence). This CDR3 comprises 15 residues. The CDR3 DNA is TGTGCCAGCAGTCCACTAGCGGGAGGGATCTACGAGCAGTACTTC. Translating gives CASSPLAGGIYEQYF.

This rearrangement joins TRBV20-1 to TRBJ2-7, with D uncertain. Germline assignment: CDR1 DFQATT and CDR2 SNEGSKA (reference sequence). V lost 3 bases to trimming and J lost 0 bases, with 9 bases between them. The CDR3 contains 13 residues. Here the CDR3 reads CSARSGVSYEQYF. CDR3 nucleotides: TGCAGTGCTAGGAGTGGTGTCTCCTACGAGCAGTACTTC.

The gene calls are TRBV7-6 and TRBJ2-2, with D perhaps matching TRBD2 (5 bases). The V gene's germline CDR1 is SGHVS and CDR2 FNYEAQ. The CDR3 is 15 amino acids. V lost 5 bases to trimming and J lost 0 bases, with 10 bases between them. CDR3 region: CASSRELANTGELFF. Written as DNA, the CDR3 is TGTGCCAGCAGCCGGGAACTCGCGAACACCGGGGAGCTGTTTTTT. Together with reference TRBV7-6 and TRBJ2-2, the CDR3 gives the full variable domain: GAGVSQSPRYKVTKRGQDVALRCDPISGHVSLYWYRQALGQGPEFLTYFNYEAQQDKSGLPNDRFSAERPEGSISTLTIQRTEQRDSAMYRCASSRELANTGELFFGEGSRLTVL.

The count of this clonotype is one. V is TRBV28 and J is TRBJ2-7; 12 nucleotides line up with TRBD1. The germline V gene has CDR1 MDHEN and CDR2 SYDVKM. V dropped 5 bases and J dropped 9; count of bases not matched to a gene: 20. The CDR3 is 18 residues long. The CDR3 loop reads CASSDRDLGTGGPIVQYF. The CDR3 DNA reads as TGTGCCAGCAGTGACAGGGACCTCGGGACAGGGGGCCCTATCGTGCAGTACTTC.

This chain links TRBV28 with TRBJ1-2; no firm D call. Germline CDR1 MDHEN, CDR2 SYDVKM. The CDR3 totals 13 residues. Trimming removed 5 bases at V and 4 bases at J, with 11 bases between. CDR3 residues: CASSNSISYGYTF. The CDR3 nucleotides are TGTGCCAGCAGTAACAGTATAAGCTATGGCTACACCTTC.

The CDR3 DNA is TGTGCCAGCAGCCAAGAACTCGTTGAGCCGACAGATACGCAGTATTTT. This codes for CASSQELVEPTDTQYF. V and J are TRBV3-1 and TRBJ2-3; the D is unclear. The CDR3 sequence is 16 residues long. Looked up from germline, CDR1 is LGHDT and CDR2 is YNNKEL (reference sequence). Between the trimmed V and J ends, which lost 0 bases and 3 bases, there was a span of 13 bases.

CDR3 loop: CASSAQGDTGELFF. The CDR3 DNA reads TGTGCCAGCAGTGCGCAGGGAGACACCGGGGAGCTGTTTTTT. The chain recombines TRBV28 with TRBJ2-2; D may correspond to TRBD1 or TRBD2 (5 bases each). V lost 5 bases and J 3 bases, leaving 10 bases between the germline ends. The CDR3 covers 14 residues. From germline, CDR1 is MDHEN and CDR2 SYDVKM.

This clonotype was seen a handful of times. The rearrangement links TRBV27 to TRBJ2-7, with 7 bases aligning to TRBD1. The germline CDR1 and CDR2 sequences are MNHEY and SMNVEV (reference sequence). V lost 6 bases and J lost 0; bases outside the gene matches: 8. There are 15 residues in the CDR3. The CDR3 bases are TGTGCCAGCAGCGCCACTTCAGGGGGCTCCTACGAGCAGTACTTC. Its protein is CASSATSGGSYEQYF.

The chain joins TRBV30 to TRBJ1-6; D perhaps matches TRBD1 (5 bases). Germline V gene data show CDR1 as GTSNPN and CDR2 as SVGIG (reference sequence). V was shortened by 6 bases and J by 9 bases, with 15 bases between the two germline ends. The CDR3 consists of 13 residues. CDR3 amino acids: CACPRTGGSPLHF. In DNA, the CDR3 is TGTGCCTGTCCTCGGACGGGGGGTTCACCCCTCCACTTT.

The rearrangement links TRBV7-9 to TRBJ2-1; 13 bases align to TRBD2. The germline gives CDR1 SEHNR, CDR2 FQNEAQ (reference sequence). Losses at the gene ends were 7 bases for V and 9 bases for J; bases not matched to a gene: 12. The length of the CDR3 is 16 residues. The CDR3 coding sequence is TGTGCCAGCACCCCTACTAGCGGGAGGGCCAGGGGTGAGCAGTTCTTC. Amino acid sequence: CASTPTSGRARGEQFF.

This clonotype was found once. The rearrangement links TRBV6-1 to TRBJ1-2; 10 bases match TRBD1. Trimming removed 5 bases from V and 2 bases from J; junction bases left unmatched: 14. CDR1 is MNHNS and CDR2 is SASEGT in the germline V gene. This CDR3 spans 18 amino acids. The CDR3 sequence is CASSNGTGVSRRNYGYTF. DNA of the CDR3: TGTGCCAGCAGTAATGGGACAGGGGTATCCCGTAGGAACTATGGCTACACCTTC.

This clonotype was seen just once. This chain connects TRBV20-1 to TRBJ2-1, with TRBD1 as a possible D gene (5 bases). The CDR3 has 13 residues. V was clipped by 0 bases and J by 5 bases, with 8 bases between them. The V gene's germline CDR1 is DFQATT and CDR2 SNEGSKA (reference sequence). For the CDR3, the DNA is TGCAGTGCTAGAGAGGGGCCCCACAATGAGCAGTTCTTC. This translates into CSAREGPHNEQFF.

The V and J genes are TRBV20-1 and TRBJ2-5; TRBD1 matches at 8 bases. The CDR3 sequence is 14 residues long. The ends lost 3 bases at V and 4 bases at J; junction bases unmatched: 7. The V gene's germline CDR1 is DFQATT and CDR2 SNEGSKA (reference sequence). The CDR3 coding sequence is TGCAGTGCTAGTCGCCAGGGGGCGAGAGAGACCCAGTACTTC. It is translated as CSASRQGARETQYF.

This chain uses TRBV27 with TRBJ1-4; TRBD1 matches at 9 bases. This CDR3 is built from 16 residues. V lost 5 bases to trimming and J lost 8 bases; unmatched junction nucleotides: 12. The germline gives CDR1 MNHEY, CDR2 SMNVEV (reference sequence). For the CDR3, the DNA is TGTGCCAGCAGTCCCCCCTTTGGACAGGGGCGGGAAAAACTGTTTTTT. Its translation: CASSPPFGQGREKLFF.

The chain joins TRBV7-9 to TRBJ1-4; D uncertain. Germline V CDR1 and CDR2: SEHNR, FQNEAQ (reference sequence). This CDR3 comprises 15 residues. Trimming cost V 8 bases and J 2 bases, with 15 bases left between them. As DNA, the CDR3 is TGTGCCAGCCTTGGAGCGGGGAGGACTAATGAAAAACTGTTTTTT. The encoded protein is CASLGAGRTNEKLFF.

The rearrangement uses TRBV7-8 and TRBJ2-7, with D perhaps assigned TRBD1 or TRBD2 (6 bases each). The germline CDR1 and CDR2 sequences are SGHVS and FQNEAQ. The CDR3 sequence is 16 residues long. V was shortened by 3 bases and J by 0 bases, with 15 bases between the two germline ends. CDR3 amino acids: CASSFPRGAASYEQYF. The CDR3, as DNA: TGTGCCAGCAGCTTTCCGAGGGGGGCCGCCTCCTACGAGCAGTACTTC.

The chain recombines TRBV9 with TRBJ2-7, with D tentatively TRBD1 or TRBD2 (6 bases each). CDR1 and CDR2 (germline): SGDLS, YYNGEE. V lost 0 bases and J lost 6, with 28 bases in between. This CDR3 region has 19 residues. CDR3 bases: TGTGCCAGCAGCGTAGCTGATAGCGCTCAGACATACCGGGGGCCCGAGCAGTACTTC. Amino acids: CASSVADSAQTYRGPEQYF.

The rearrangement uses TRBV12-3 or TRBV12-4 and TRBJ2-5, with TRBD2 matching over 8 bases. The CDR3 is 16 residues long. V shed 8 bases, J shed 5 bases, and the junction held 16 bases outside the gene matches. Here the CDR3 reads CASAGQRGRTGETQYF. The CDR3 DNA reads TGTGCCAGCGCGGGGCAGCGGGGGCGTACGGGGGAGACCCAGTACTTC.